One sample yielded the 3 T cell receptor beta chains listed below, sequenced in a study of identical twins (dated by TCRdb to 2015 to 2016). Libraries came from 5' RACE. TCRdb records Illumina HiSeq 2000 as the sequencer. TCRdb itself trimmed the public reads at Q25 with fastp, ran MiXCR and retained productive beta chains. Duplicate CDR3 protein sequences are folded into a single record with the most common DNA and genes. This sample comprises fewer than 350,000 distinct CDR3 sequences, approximately 8% of them detected only once. Roughly 2% of the sample is taken by the ten largest. These data were also reused for a study on yellow fever vaccine responses in identical twins.

Sequencing was carried out using memory (CD45RO+) T cells sorted from blood. Explained via the paper, the cell subset or site label denotes: CD45RO+ enriched T cells. The receptor set was obtained from a woman between 18 and 29 years old in good health.

This chain joins TRBV12-3 or TRBV12-4 and TRBJ2-3, with a possible D match to TRBD2 (6 bases). The CDR3 length is 16 residues. V lost 5 bases, J lost 1 base, and 16 bases lay in between. The CDR3 DNA sequence: TGTGCCAGCAGTGAGACCGGGAGCCCGCGCACAGATACGCAGTATTTT. It yields the protein CASSETGSPRTDTQYF.

This clonotype was counted ten times or more. This sequence joins TRBV7-9 and TRBJ2-2; 7 bases are shared with TRBD2. The length of the CDR3 is 15 residues. V shed 5 bases, J shed 5 bases, and the junction held 8 bases outside the gene matches. Looked up from germline, CDR1 is SEHNR and CDR2 is FQNEAQ (reference sequence). The CDR3 spells CASSPRSGVTGELFF. The CDR3 DNA is TGTGCCAGCAGCCCACGAAGCGGGGTTACCGGGGAGCTGTTTTTT.

The chain combines TRBV6-1 with TRBJ2-7; D remains unclear. V was trimmed by 2 bases and J by 7 bases, leaving 9 bases between them. Germline V CDR1 and CDR2: MNHNS, SASEGT. The CDR3 length is 12 residues. This CDR3 is CASSESGFEQYV. The CDR3, as DNA: TGTGCCAGCAGTGAATCGGGTTTTGAGCAGTACGTC.